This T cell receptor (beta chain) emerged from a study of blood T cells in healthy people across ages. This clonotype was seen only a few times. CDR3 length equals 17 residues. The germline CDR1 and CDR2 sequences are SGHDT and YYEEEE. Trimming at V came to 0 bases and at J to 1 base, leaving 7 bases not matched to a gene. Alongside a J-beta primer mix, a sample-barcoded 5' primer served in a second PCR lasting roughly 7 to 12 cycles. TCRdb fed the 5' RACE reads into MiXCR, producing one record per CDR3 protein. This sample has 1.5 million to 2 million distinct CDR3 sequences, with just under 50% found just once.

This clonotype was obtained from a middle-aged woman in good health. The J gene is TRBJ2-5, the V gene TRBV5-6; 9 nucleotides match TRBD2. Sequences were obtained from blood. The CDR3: CASSLAGAGGFQETQYF. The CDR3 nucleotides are TGTGCCAGCAGCTTGGCAGGAGCGGGGGGTTTCCAAGAGACCCAGTACTTC.